This T cell receptor beta chain was identified in a study of T cells in Graves' hyperthyroidism and ophthalmopathy. The study, taken as a whole, reports: Using 13 V-J features, a model discriminated ophthalmopathy from stable hyperthyroidism.

Amplification of TCR beta CDR3 regions was performed using RNA transcripts as template. The HTBI primer set drove a first-round RT-PCR of the TCR CDR3. One entry per CDR3 protein, called by TCRdb with MiXCR from the multiplex PCR reads. The table has around 580,000 distinct CDR3 sequences, 16% seen once; the top ten hold under 20%. A few counts support this clonotype. Its target is unknown. Germline lookup yields CDR1 GTSNPN and CDR2 SVGIG (reference sequence). The CDR3 extends over 13 amino acids. Losses at the gene ends were 8 bases for V and 7 bases for J; bases not matched to a gene: 13. Absence of ophthalmopathy progression within 18 months defined stable Graves' hyperthyroidism.

J is TRBJ2-7 and V is TRBV30; TRBD1 matches 8 bases. Specimen: blood. This TCR was sampled from a woman younger than 35 with Graves' hyperthyroidism. CDR3 sequence (DNA): TGTGCCGGGTTGACAGGGGCTGGTCGTGAGCAGTACTTC. Translation: CAGLTGAGREQYF.